A selection of T cell receptor beta chains follows, all from one sample in a study of T cell repertoires in cytomegalovirus infection. In TCRdb, the reads were re-called with MiXCR into one record per CDR3 protein. The sample lists around 800,000 distinct CDR3 sequences; approximately 30% were seen once. No antigen has been identified for these receptors. The sequenced sample was cultured CD8+ T cells from PBMCs, obtained from culture after CMV antigen stimulation. These receptors all come from a human donor in good health (CMV status not recorded). Some clones in this sample may be carry-over from other donors' samples. Both conserved end residues are part of each CDR3. A D gene is named only where the DNA matches it firmly. Clone size is shown for a subset of rows, as once, few, many or a class of expanded clone.

cdr3_nt cdr3_aa d_call v_call clone_size j_call
TGTGCCAGCAGCTTCGCGGGACTAGCGGGGGGGACAGATACGCAGTATTTT CASSFAGLAGGTDTQYF TRBD2 TRBV7-2 many TRBJ2-3
TGTGCCAGCAGCTCCGGACTAGTGAATGAGCAGTTCTTC CASSSGLVNEQFF TRBD2 TRBV13 few TRBJ2-1
TGTGCCATCGGACAGGGAGTCGGCACTGAAGCTTTCTTT CAIGQGVGTEAFF TRBD1 TRBV10-3 NA TRBJ1-1
TGTGCCAGCAACGACAGGGGGGCTCATCAGCCCCAGCATTTT CASNDRGAHQPQHF TRBD1 TRBV6-6 many TRBJ1-5
TGCGCCAGCAGCGGGGCCCGGAATGAGCAGTTCTTC CASSGARNEQFF NA TRBV5-1 once TRBJ2-1
TGTGCCAGTAGTGTTAGGGGAAGGTTTGGAGATACGCAGTATTTT CASSVRGRFGDTQYF NA TRBV19 few TRBJ2-3
TGTGCCAGCAGCACGACAGGGTCCTCCACCGGGGAGCTGTTTTTT CASSTTGSSTGELFF TRBD1 TRBV7-9 few TRBJ2-2
TGCGCCAGCAGCTCCCGAAGCCAAGACTCCCGCTACGAGCAGTACTTC CASSSRSQDSRYEQYF NA TRBV5-1 NA TRBJ2-7
TGTGCCAGCAGTATCGGACAGGGACGGGCTAGCACAGATACGCAGTATTTT CASSIGQGRASTDTQYF TRBD1 TRBV28 few TRBJ2-3
TGTGCCAGCATCACGGCCCGGGGTAAGGGTGAAGCTTTCTTT CASITARGKGEAFF NA TRBV28 NA TRBJ1-1
TGTGCCAGCAGCTTAAGAAACCGGGACAGAGAGAACACTGAAGCTTTCTTT CASSLRNRDRENTEAFF TRBD1 TRBV7-9 many TRBJ1-1
TGTGCCAGCAGGCCCAGACAGGGGAAGGACACTGAAGCTTTCTTT CASRPRQGKDTEAFF TRBD1 TRBV25-1 NA TRBJ1-1
TGTGCCAGCAGCATCAGCGGGAGCCCCCAAGAGACCCAGTACTTC CASSISGSPQETQYF TRBD2 TRBV11-3 few TRBJ2-5
TGTGCCAGCAGAATACTTTGGACAGGGTCGATTGGGGAGCTGTTTTTT CASRILWTGSIGELFF TRBD1 TRBV6-2/TRBV6-3 NA TRBJ2-2
TGTGCTAGCAGCTTAGTCGTGGGGAGCTCCTACAATGAGCAGTTCTTC CASSLVVGSSYNEQFF NA TRBV7-7 many TRBJ2-1
TGTGCCAGTAGTATAGCAGGGGAGGCCTATGGCTACACCTTC CASSIAGEAYGYTF NA TRBV19 NA TRBJ1-2
TGTGCCAGTACCCCAAGGGGGCGGAATCAGCCCCAGCATTTT CASTPRGRNQPQHF TRBD1 TRBV19 few TRBJ1-5
TGTGCCACCAGTGCCGGGACAGGGCCATCGGATGAGCAGTTCTTC CATSAGTGPSDEQFF TRBD1 TRBV24-1 few TRBJ2-1
TGTGCCAGCAGCGTAGAGAGGGAGCGGCTACCTAATGAAAAACTGTTTTTT CASSVERERLPNEKLFF NA TRBV9 NA TRBJ1-4
TGCAGTGCTAGGGATGAAGAGTTCTCGAACTATGGCTACACCTTC CSARDEEFSNYGYTF NA TRBV20-1 NA TRBJ1-2
TGCGCCAGCAACCTAGCTCACAGTCGTAATGAAAAACTGTTTTTT CASNLAHSRNEKLFF NA TRBV4-1 NA TRBJ1-4
TGTGCCAGCAGTTTATCAATAATGACCGGGGAGCTGTTTTTT CASSLSIMTGELFF NA TRBV27 NA TRBJ2-2
TGTGCCAGCCCACCAGGGCGGAACACTGAAGCTTTCTTT CASPPGRNTEAFF NA TRBV2 NA TRBJ1-1
TGTGCCAGCTCACCACAGGGATTCCAAGAGACCCAGTACTTC CASSPQGFQETQYF NA TRBV18 many TRBJ2-5
TGTGCCAGCAGTTACTCGGGGCCAGTGGGGACTTCACCCCTCCACTTT CASSYSGPVGTSPLHF NA TRBV6-5 NA TRBJ1-6
TGCGCCAGCAGCCAGGTCATGGCCCCCAATTCACCCCTCCACTTT CASSQVMAPNSPLHF NA TRBV4-1 once TRBJ1-6
TGTACCAGCAGTCCTCCGGGACAGGGGGCCGGGGAGCTGTTTTTT CTSSPPGQGAGELFF TRBD1 TRBV28 NA TRBJ2-2
TGTGCCAGCGCCTGGGGACAGTTAAATTCACCCCTCCACTTT CASAWGQLNSPLHF TRBD1 TRBV27 NA TRBJ1-6
TGTGCCAGCAGCATGACCGGGACAGTTAATGAAAAACTGTTTTTT CASSMTGTVNEKLFF TRBD1 TRBV7-8 many TRBJ1-4
TGTGCCAGCAGTTTCAAAGGGTTCTCCTACGAGCAGTACTTC CASSFKGFSYEQYF NA TRBV5-5 NA TRBJ2-7